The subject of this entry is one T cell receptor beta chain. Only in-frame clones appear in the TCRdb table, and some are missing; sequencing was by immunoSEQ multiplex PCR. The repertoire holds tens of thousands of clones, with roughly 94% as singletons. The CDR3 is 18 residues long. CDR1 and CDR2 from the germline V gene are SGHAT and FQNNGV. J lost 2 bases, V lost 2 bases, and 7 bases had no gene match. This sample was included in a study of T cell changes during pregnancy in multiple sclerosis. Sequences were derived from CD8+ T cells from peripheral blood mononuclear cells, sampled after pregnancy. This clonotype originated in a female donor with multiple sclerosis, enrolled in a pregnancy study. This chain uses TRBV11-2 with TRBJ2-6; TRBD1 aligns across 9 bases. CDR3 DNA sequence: TGTGCCAGCAGCTTAACTAACAGGGGGCGGGCTGGGGCCAACGTCCTGACTTTC. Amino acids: CASSLTNRGRAGANVLTF.